These 18 T cell receptor beta chains were all obtained from the same sample, sequenced in a study of blood T cell repertoires in COVID-19. The assay was immunoSEQ multiplex PCR, and TCRdb's table has in-frame clones only and misses some. The sample contains fewer than 130,000 clones, less than 80% of which appear only once. Sequencing was performed on peripheral blood. The source of these receptors is a man between 70 and 80 years old with active or convalescent COVID-19.

This clone was recorded only once. The CDR3 protein is CATTGTSGDNEQFF. The CDR3 bases are TGTGCCACCACCGGGACTAGCGGGGACAATGAGCAGTTCTTC. The chain joins TRBV18 to TRBJ2-1, with 13 bases lining up with TRBD2. Germline-derived CDR1 and CDR2 are KGHSH and LQKENI. This CDR3 spans 14 amino acids. Unmatched junction bases numbered 5, after V lost 10 bases and J lost 5 bases. Combining the CDR3 with reference TRBV18 and TRBJ2-1 gives the whole variable domain NAGVMQNPRHLVRRRGQEARLRCSPMKGHSHVYWYRQLPEEGLKFMVYLQKENIIDESGMPKERFSAEFPKEGPSILRIQQVVRGDSAAYFCATTGTSGDNEQFFGPGTRLTVL.

This sequence joins TRBV6-5 and TRBJ2-4; 7 bases fit TRBD2. Germline V gene data show CDR1 as MNHEY and CDR2 as SVGAGI. CDR3 length: 15 residues. V lost 6 bases and J lost 1; bases outside the gene matches: 6. DNA of the CDR3: TGTGCCAGCAGGCTCGGGGGGTCGGCCAAAAACATTCAGTACTTC. Its protein product is CASRLGGSAKNIQYF.

This clone was seen only once. This chain joins TRBV14 and TRBJ2-7; 8 nucleotides line up with TRBD1. V lost 2 bases and J lost 5; bases outside the gene matches: 5. Germline V CDR1 and CDR2: SGHDN, FVKESK. There are 14 residues in the CDR3. CDR3 nucleotides: TGTGCCAGCAGCCAATATCAGGGGGCGAACGAGCAGTACTTC. It codes for CASSQYQGANEQYF. The entire variable domain, with the rest obtained from reference TRBV14 and TRBJ2-7, is as follows: EAGVTQFPSHSVIEKGQTVTLRCDPISGHDNLYWYRRVMGKEIKFLLHFVKESKQDESGMPNNRFLAERTGGTYSTLKVQPAELEDSGVYFCASSQYQGANEQYFGPGTRLTVT.

DNA for the CDR3: TGCGCCAGCAGCCGGGGGTACGAACGTAGCACTGAAGCTTTCTTT. Its translation: CASSRGYERSTEAFF. The chain uses TRBV5-1 and TRBJ1-1; D might be TRBD1 (5 bases). The germline gives CDR1 SGHRS, CDR2 YFSETQ. Trimming took off 4 bases at V and 4 bases at J, with 17 bases between the two ends. The CDR3 runs 15 residues.

This clone was seen only a few times. The chain uses TRBV5-1 and TRBJ1-1; 7 nucleotides align to TRBD1. V gave up 0 bases and J gave up 1 base; unmatched junction bases: 3. The CDR3 has 15 amino acids. Looked up from germline, CDR1 is SGHRS and CDR2 is YFSETQ. The CDR3 spells CASSLAGTENTEAFF. The DNA for the CDR3 is TGCGCCAGCAGCTTGGCCGGGACAGAGAACACTGAAGCTTTCTTT.

CDR3 in DNA: TGTGCCAGCAGTGACGAGGGAGGGATCACTGAAGCTTTCTTT. Amino acid sequence: CASSDEGGITEAFF. V gene TRBV6-1 combines with J gene TRBJ1-1; D not certain. With 3 bases removed from V and 4 bases from J, the gap between germline ends came to 12 bases. CDR3 size: 14 residues. Germline V lookup: CDR1 MNHNS, CDR2 SASEGT.

The CDR3 bases are TGTGCCAGCAGCTTGGACCGACAGGGGACTGGTTCACCCCTCCACTTT. This gives the protein CASSLDRQGTGSPLHF. The chain has TRBV11-2 and TRBJ1-6; 8 bases fit TRBD1. From germline, CDR1 is SGHAT and CDR2 FQNNGV. This CDR3 is 16 amino acids long. The junction had 10 bases not matched to a gene; V was cut back by 3 bases and J by 9 bases.

This clone was counted only a few times. The chain employs TRBV12-5 and TRBJ1-2, with a possible D match to TRBD1 (6 bases). V was clipped by 0 bases and J by 8 bases, with 10 bases between them. The CDR3 spans 13 residues. CDR1 and CDR2 (germline): LGHNT, FRNRAP. Here the CDR3 reads CASGLVQGGGYTF. The CDR3 DNA reads TGTGCTAGTGGTTTGGTACAAGGGGGAGGCTACACCTTC.

This clone was recorded only once. The chain carries TRBV6-6 and TRBJ1-2, with 12 bases fitting TRBD1. V trimming: 6 bases; J trimming: 4 bases; junction bases outside the gene matches: 6. CDR1 MNHNY and CDR2 SVGAGI come from the germline V gene (reference sequence). There are 15 residues in the CDR3. The CDR3 loop reads CASRTGTGGVYGYTF. DNA for the CDR3: TGTGCCAGCAGAACCGGGACAGGGGGCGTCTATGGCTACACCTTC.

The genes are TRBV7-2 and TRBJ2-3; a weak D match, TRBD2 (5 bases). V gave up 1 base and J gave up 6 bases, with 17 bases separating them. CDR3 length: 16 amino acids. CDR1 is SGHTA and CDR2 is FQGNSA in the germline V gene. CDR3 nucleotides: TGTGCCAGCAGCTTAGGGTTTCGAGTCGGAGGCGATACGCAGTATTTT. Translating it yields CASSLGFRVGGDTQYF.

This sequence joins TRBV6-1 and TRBJ2-3, with 8 bases that match TRBD2. The germline V gene has CDR1 MNHNS and CDR2 SASEGT. The CDR3 sequence is 16 residues long. V gave up 2 bases and J gave up 3 bases; unmatched junction bases: 7. The CDR3 bases are TGTGCCAGCAGTGAAAAAGGGACTAGTTGGACAGATACGCAGTATTTT. Residues: CASSEKGTSWTDTQYF.

This chain uses TRBV3-1 (or the pseudogene TRBV3-2) with TRBJ2-7; 7 nucleotides match TRBD1. V shed 6 bases and J 3 bases; nucleotides not matched to a gene: 8. Germline CDR1 LGHDT, CDR2 YNNKEL (reference sequence). The CDR3 is 14 residues long. As DNA, the CDR3 is TGTGCCAGCAGTCCGACAGGGAAGGGCTACGAGCAGTACTTC. Its translation: CASSPTGKGYEQYF.

The J gene is TRBJ1-1, the V gene TRBV18; no clear D gene. The CDR3 is 18 residues long. The ends were cut back, 2 bases at V and 0 bases at J, with 19 bases in the middle. Germline V lookup: CDR1 KGHSH, CDR2 LQKENI. In nucleotides, the CDR3 is TGTGCCAGCTCACCATGGTTTAGGACGGACGGGATGAACACTGAAGCTTTCTTT. It codes for CASSPWFRTDGMNTEAFF.

The V and J genes are TRBV12-3 or TRBV12-4 and TRBJ2-7; a weak D match, TRBD1 (6 bases). The CDR3 loop spans 13 amino acids. Between the trimmed V and J ends, which lost 2 bases and 8 bases, there was a span of 13 bases. The CDR3 sequence is CASSLLAGVKQYF. The DNA of the CDR3 is TGTGCCAGCAGTTTATTAGCAGGGGTAAAGCAGTACTTC.

V usage is TRBV28 and J usage is TRBJ1-1; D gene ambiguous. Germline V CDR1 and CDR2: MDHEN, SYDVKM. This CDR3 spans 12 amino acids. Trimming shortened V by 6 bases and J by 1 base, and 6 bases separated the two germline ends. The CDR3 protein is CASRSWNTEAFF. The CDR3 DNA reads as TGTGCCAGCAGATCGTGGAACACTGAAGCTTTCTTT.

V usage is TRBV28 and J usage is TRBJ1-2; weak D call: TRBD1 (6 bases). CDR1 and CDR2 from the germline V gene are MDHEN and SYDVKM. The CDR3 extends over 13 amino acids. The V end lost 5 bases, the J end lost 2 bases, and 9 bases lay between the germline ends. The chain's CDR3 is CASSPTGNYGYTF. CDR3 nucleotide sequence: TGTGCCAGCAGTCCTACAGGGAACTATGGCTACACCTTC.

V is TRBV2 and J is TRBJ1-6, with 10 bases aligning to TRBD1. The CDR3 extends over 15 amino acids. The V segment lost 7 bases and the J segment 6 bases; nucleotides outside the gene matches: 6. Per the germline V gene, CDR1 is SNHLY and CDR2 is FYNNEI. The CDR3 loop reads CASTRGDRGNSPLHF. The CDR3 DNA sequence: TGTGCCAGCACCCGTGGGGACAGGGGTAATTCACCCCTCCACTTT.

V gene TRBV6-5 combines with J gene TRBJ1-1; no definite D call. V dropped 0 bases and J dropped 3 bases, with 11 bases sitting between them. This CDR3 is built from 15 residues. CDR1 and CDR2 (germline): MNHEY, SVGAGI. Here the CDR3 reads CASSYSGLADTEAFF. The CDR3, as DNA: TGTGCCAGCAGTTACTCGGGCCTAGCGGACACTGAAGCTTTCTTT.